Sequencing of this T cell receptor beta chain was carried out in a study of beta chain features in type 1 diabetes listed by TCRdb under 2018. General notes on the study: Mean age, gender distribution, total cell number and subset yield were not different between patients and healthy donors. A total of 85 million to 140 million sorted cells were examined across all samples, and the number of cells per subset was strongly correlated with RNA yield. The study compared TCRB repertoires of sorted circulating CD4+ T cell subsets between recently diagnosed type 1 diabetes patients and matched healthy donors. Naive and central memory subsets were obtained from all 30 or so donors, but regulatory and stem cell-like memory subsets were isolated from only 8 patients and roughly 8 healthy donors. Results and caveats for the whole study, not just this receptor: Naive, central memory and regulatory TCRB repertoires appeared to be more alike among patients than among healthy donors. At VDJ recombination sites, patients with type 1 diabetes made fewer insertions and deleted more nucleotides, a pattern implying thymic rearrangement abnormalities. Because cDNA was sequenced instead of genomic DNA, activated cells with high expression could be over-represented, although the groups did not differ in activation or CD3 levels. Type 1 diabetes patients showed a moderate but significant shortening of TCRB CDR3 length in all four CD4+ subsets. PCR may preferentially amplify shorter templates, but because patient and control samples were amplified and corrected together, any resulting skew would affect both groups equally. HLA sub-analyses involved small numbers of individuals, so any influence of HLA type on TCRB rearrangement remained unresolved.

Regarding this clone: Its binding antigen is unknown. No base-level quality is on record; no much larger clone is a single base apart.

A single peripheral blood draw of around 100 mL on average was collected from each donor into heparinised tubes. Using a panel that included CD45RO, CCR7, CD25, CD127, CD95 and CD27, naive, central memory, regulatory and stem cell-like memory CD4+ T cells were sorted on a BD FACSAria II. A purity above 95% was achieved for all sorted populations. PBMCs were isolated right away by Lymphoprep density gradient centrifugation and were stained directly, without culture. So that batch effects would be minimized, each experiment stained and sorted samples in pairs, pairing one healthy donor with one patient. V is shortened by 3 bases, J by 3 bases, and the region joining them spans 11 bases. Reading the germline V gene (reference sequence) gives CDR1 SEHNR and CDR2 FQNEAQ. There are 14 amino acids in the CDR3, from cysteine to phenylalanine inclusive. Only CDR3 DNA remains: 42 bases, in frame from the first base.

All of the isolated RNA was reverse transcribed with the High Capacity cDNA Reverse Transcription Kit, so expressed TCRB transcripts were sequenced. Deep immunoSEQ sequencing was applied to naive, central memory and regulatory T cell samples, giving an average of around 4 million total reads per sample. After sorted cells were lysed in RLT buffer, RNA was extracted with DNase-treated RNeasy Micro or Mini kits, with the choice depending on cell number. Each cell subset was processed separately to prevent cross-contamination, with patient and healthy donor samples processed together. The immunoSEQ multiplex PCR was used to amplify TCRB sequences from cDNA, generating 87-bp fragments that spanned the CDR3 region. Sequencing of the amplicons was done on the Illumina HiSeq platform. Per the original workflow: Synthetic template baselines were used to correct PCR bias computationally, reads within Hamming distance 2 were collapsed together, and singletons that could not be merged were discarded. By aligning reads against IMGT, V, D and J genes, CDR3 length, and insertions or deletions at six rearrangement sites were assigned. Within each subset, clonotype counts were normalized to the number of sorted cells before true diversity and Gini coefficients were calculated with the tcR R package. The overlap coefficient, calculated on TCRB nucleotide sequences, was used to measure repertoire sharing. Out-of-frame TCRB sequences from naive cells were analyzed as a proxy for the pre-selection repertoire. TCRdb's version of the immuneACCESS table is confined to in-frame rearrangements and falls short of the full clone set. An unresolved V gene accounts for under half of the shortfall where checked; the remainder is of unknown origin. Clonal size and the V and J genes are those of that table, whereas D and trimming came from the DNA. For this sample the table gives around 650,000 clones, of which over 10% were detected only once. The ten largest clones add up to about 0.11% of the sample.

The sequenced material came from naive CD4+ T cells from blood. The label giving this sample's cell subset or site can be read as: true naive CD4+ T cells. The rearranged chain carries TRBV7-9 and TRBJ1-2; a confident D gene designation cannot be given. This TCR was sampled from a man aged 30-40 years with type 1 diabetes. CDR3 reads: CASSLPGKDYGYTF. Here is the DNA: TGTGCCAGCAGCTTGCCGGGAAAGGACTATGGCTACACCTTC.